Below are 27 T cell receptor beta chains sequenced from a single sample in a study of human T cells and chemical hapten exposure. Time point described: patch test 1, 2 weeks after DPC sensitization. Treatment defined: therapeutic diphenylcyclopropenone sensitization with weekly scalp DPC. TCRdb redid the calling of the RACE reads with MiXCR, one entry per CDR3 protein. The data show about 81,000 distinct CDR3 sequences, roughly 7.2% seen once. The material was whole blood, obtained in connection with sensitization to the hapten diphenylcyclopropenone (DPC). The receptors shown here come from a woman between 25 and 40 years old with alopecia areata. Some clones in this sample may be carry-over from other donors' samples.

This clonotype was observed at least ten times. The CDR3 DNA reads TGTGCCAGCAGTTTATTGGGCGGGGACCCCCCGTCGAACTATGGCTACACCTTC. This translates into CASSLLGGDPPSNYGYTF. The chain uses TRBV27 and TRBJ1-2, with a tentative D call TRBD1 (5 bases). V was clipped by 1 base and J by 2 bases, with 20 bases between them. Germline V lookup: CDR1 MNHEY, CDR2 SMNVEV (reference sequence). The CDR3 covers 18 residues.

V usage is TRBV30 and J usage is TRBJ2-1, with a possible D match to TRBD2 (6 bases). There are 14 residues in the CDR3. The germline CDR1 and CDR2 sequences are GTSNPN and SVGIG (reference sequence). V lost 7 bases and J lost 0, with 13 bases in between. In DNA, the CDR3 is TGTGCCTCTAGCGAGGCAGGCTCCTACAATGAGCAGTTCTTC. This encodes CASSEAGSYNEQFF.

The CDR3 coding sequence is TGCAGCGTGGCCCCCGGGGGGGACGGGCAGAACACTGAAGCTTTCTTT. Its protein product is CSVAPGGDGQNTEAFF. The chain joins TRBV29-1 to TRBJ1-1; TRBD1 is a possible D gene (5 bases). The length of the CDR3 is 16 residues. Trimming cost V 6 bases and J 1 base, with 21 bases left between them. From germline, CDR1 is SQVTM and CDR2 ANQGSEA.

In this sample, this clonotype turned up a few times. V gene TRBV20-1 combines with J gene TRBJ2-7; possible D gene TRBD2, 6 bases. Trimming left V 2 bases short and J 7 bases short, with 18 bases between. CDR3 length: 14 residues. Per germline, CDR1 DFQATT and CDR2 SNEGSKA (reference sequence). The CDR3 is CSARPPGALREQYF. The CDR3 nucleotides read TGCAGTGCTAGACCACCGGGAGCTTTACGGGAGCAGTACTTC.

Ten or more counts support this clonotype. The chain joins TRBV13 to TRBJ1-1; tentative D call: TRBD1 (6 bases). Germline loops: CDR1 PRHDT, CDR2 FYEKMQ (reference sequence). The CDR3 runs to 14 residues. Trimming took 6 bases from V and 3 from J, leaving 14 bases between them. The CDR3 region has the DNA TGTGCCAGCAGTCCCCTGGGGGGGCACACTGAAGCTTTCTTT. This sequence encodes CASSPLGGHTEAFF.

Many counts were recorded for this clonotype. CDR3 bases: TGTGCCAGCAGTGAAAGCAGGGGGCCCCTCCACTTT. The encoded protein is CASSESRGPLHF. V is TRBV6-1 and J is TRBJ1-6; 7 bases are shared with TRBD1. The ends lost 2 bases at V and 13 bases at J; junction bases unmatched: 2. The germline V gene encodes CDR1 MNHNS and CDR2 SASEGT. The CDR3 spans 12 residues.

This clonotype was seen repeatedly, ten times or more. This sequence joins TRBV12-5 and TRBJ2-7; no clear D. V was shortened by 5 bases and J by 2 bases, with 1 base between the two germline ends. CDR3 size: 10 residues. Germline V gives CDR1 LGHNT, CDR2 FRNRAP. CDR3 sequence: CASGAYEQYF. The CDR3 nucleotides read TGTGCTAGTGGTGCCTACGAGCAGTACTTC.

This clonotype was counted a few times. The genes are TRBV30 and TRBJ2-3; a possible D gene is TRBD1 (5 bases). Germline V gene data show CDR1 as GTSNPN and CDR2 as SVGIG (reference sequence). The CDR3 covers 11 residues. Trimming shortened V by 4 bases and J by 4 bases, and 6 bases separated the two germline ends. The CDR3 nucleotides read TGTGCCTGGACAGGGTCAGATACGCAGTATTTT. This encodes CAWTGSDTQYF.

The chain carries TRBV2 and TRBJ1-5; TRBD1 might be the D (5 bases). Trimming stripped 2 bases from V and 1 base from J, with 9 bases between. The CDR3 length is 15 residues. The germline V gene has CDR1 SNHLY and CDR2 FYNNEI. CDR3 loop: CASSERGWSNQPQHF. The CDR3 region has the DNA TGTGCCAGCAGTGAAAGGGGATGGAGCAATCAGCCCCAGCATTTT. The entire variable domain, with the rest obtained from reference TRBV2 and TRBJ1-5, is as follows: EPEVTQTPSHQVTQMGQEVILRCVPISNHLYFYWYRQILGQKVEFLVSFYNNEISEKSEIFDDQFSVERPDGSNFTLKIRSTKLEDSAMYFCASSERGWSNQPQHFGDGTRLSIL.

The chain couples TRBV18 to TRBJ2-3; TRBD2 agrees at 12 bases. The CDR3 contains 16 residues. Looked up from germline, CDR1 is KGHSH and CDR2 is LQKENI. J was trimmed by 2 bases and V by 3 bases; bases with no gene match: 3. The CDR3 DNA is TGTGCCAGCTCACCGGGACTAGCGGGTCCCACAGATACGCAGTATTTT. Translating it yields CASSPGLAGPTDTQYF.

The V call is TRBV6-2 or TRBV6-3, the J call TRBJ1-2; weak D call: TRBD1 (5 bases). CDR1 MNHEY and CDR2 SVGEGT come from the germline V gene. CDR3 size: 14 residues. V was clipped by 6 bases and J by 2 bases, with 13 bases between them. The CDR3 region has the DNA TGTGCCAGCAGAAAGACAGTGATCAACTATGGCTACACCTTC. The encoded protein is CASRKTVINYGYTF.

This clonotype was seen a handful of times. The J gene is TRBJ1-4, the V gene TRBV10-3; D is ambiguous. Germline CDR1 is ENHRY and CDR2 is SYGVKD. The CDR3 is 11 amino acids. V dropped 7 bases and J dropped 9 bases, with 9 bases sitting between them. The DNA for the CDR3 is TGTGCCATCATCGCCCCCCAAAAACTGTTTTTT. This codes for CAIIAPQKLFF.

The chain employs TRBV18 and TRBJ1-1; 10 bases line up with TRBD1. The germline gives CDR1 KGHSH, CDR2 LQKENI. J lost 7 bases, V lost 0 bases, and 5 bases had no gene match. The CDR3 covers 15 residues. CDR3 amino acids: CASSPPGDRGIEAFF. Here the CDR3 DNA reads TGTGCCAGCTCACCACCAGGGGACAGGGGCATTGAAGCTTTCTTT.

This clonotype has only a few counts. The rearrangement links TRBV29-1 to TRBJ1-4, with 7 bases that match TRBD1. Trimming removed 3 bases from V and 7 bases from J; junction bases left unmatched: 8. The CDR3 has 14 amino acids. Germline CDR1 SQVTM, CDR2 ANQGSEA. CDR3 region: CSVEWRQGGEKLFF. CDR3 DNA: TGCAGCGTTGAGTGGAGACAGGGAGGTGAAAAACTGTTTTTT.

The V gene is TRBV29-1, the J gene TRBJ1-1; D possibly corresponds to TRBD1 (5 bases). Germline V gene lookup returns CDR1 SQVTM and CDR2 ANQGSEA. V dropped 3 bases and J dropped 2 bases, with 13 bases sitting between them. CDR3 size: 14 residues. CDR3 sequence: CSVDRDPGNTEAFF. The CDR3 region has the DNA TGCAGCGTTGACAGGGACCCCGGCAACACTGAAGCTTTCTTT.

This clonotype occurred many times. This chain uses TRBV27 with TRBJ1-1, with D maybe TRBD1 (6 bases). This CDR3 is built from 16 residues. Trimming stripped 3 bases from V and 1 base from J, with 15 bases between. Germline loops: CDR1 MNHEY, CDR2 SMNVEV (reference sequence). As DNA, the CDR3 is TGTGCCAGCAGTTTTGGGGGCTACCGCAGGAACACTGAAGCTTTCTTT. Translation gives CASSFGGYRRNTEAFF.

The chain carries TRBV19 and TRBJ1-6; D is possibly TRBD1 (5 bases). Looked up from germline, CDR1 is LNHDA and CDR2 is SQIVND (reference sequence). Deletions cut 4 bases from V and 5 bases from J, with 12 bases between. This CDR3 spans 15 amino acids. The DNA of the CDR3 is TGTGCCAGTAGTAGGGGGAACAACAATAATTCACCCCTCCACTTT. This gives the protein CASSRGNNNNSPLHF.

The table lists this clonotype with many counts. The rearrangement joins TRBV6-1 to TRBJ1-6, with 7 bases lining up with TRBD1. Germline values: CDR1 MNHNS, CDR2 SASEGT. This CDR3 is 15 amino acids long. The junction had 6 bases not matched to a gene; V was cut back by 1 base and J by 9 bases. CDR3 protein: CASSEGQGEASPLHF. The CDR3 DNA sequence: TGTGCCAGCAGTGAAGGGCAGGGGGAGGCTTCACCCCTCCACTTT.

This clonotype occurred many times. The J gene is TRBJ2-5, the V gene TRBV2; 7 positions agree with TRBD1. The junction had 4 bases not matched to a gene; V was cut back by 4 bases and J by 2 bases. The CDR3 sequence is 14 residues long. Germline V CDR1 and CDR2: SNHLY, FYNNEI. The CDR3 coding sequence is TGTGCCAGCAGTGCCACAGGGGTACAAGAGACCCAGTACTTC. The encoded protein is CASSATGVQETQYF.

This clonotype was recorded at least ten times. The chain employs TRBV6-5 and TRBJ2-7; tentatively, D is TRBD2 (6 bases). Germline CDR1 is MNHEY and CDR2 is SVGAGI. The ends were cut back, 6 bases at V and 0 bases at J, with 15 bases in the middle. The CDR3 loop spans 15 amino acids. CDR3 sequence: CASRSNSGSSYEQYF. Here the CDR3 DNA reads TGTGCCAGCAGGTCTAATAGCGGAAGCTCCTACGAGCAGTACTTC.

This clonotype was detected many times. This sequence joins TRBV7-4 and TRBJ2-7; possible D gene TRBD1, 5 bases. CDR1 SGHVT and CDR2 SQSDAQ come from the germline V gene. CDR3 length: 14 amino acids. V lost 2 bases, J lost 6 bases, and 14 bases lay in between. The CDR3 region is CASSLRPRVSEQYF. In nucleotides, the CDR3 is TGTGCCAGCAGCTTAAGACCCAGGGTCTCCGAGCAGTACTTC.

Ten or more counts support this clonotype. This chain links TRBV9 with TRBJ1-2; D gene uncertain. This CDR3 comprises 13 residues. V lost 5 bases to trimming and J lost 2 bases, with 10 bases between them. Germline-derived CDR1 and CDR2 are SGDLS and YYNGEE. The DNA for the CDR3 is TGTGCCAGCAGTCTCCTAGCCAACTATGGCTACACCTTC. Translation gives CASSLLANYGYTF.

This clonotype was detected a few times. V is TRBV6-5 and J is TRBJ1-4; D is undetermined. Per the germline V gene, CDR1 is MNHEY and CDR2 is SVGAGI. The CDR3 consists of 11 residues. Between the trimmed V and J ends, which lost 6 bases and 7 bases, there was a span of 6 bases. CDR3 sequence reads: CASRSGEKLFF. The CDR3 nucleotides are TGTGCCAGCAGGAGTGGTGAAAAACTGTTTTTT.

This clonotype was picked up many times. The chain is built from TRBV24-1 and TRBJ1-1; no reliable D call. From germline, CDR1 is KGHDR and CDR2 SFDVKD. The germline V and J ends were trimmed by 5 bases and 0 bases, with 6 bases remaining between them. The CDR3 consists of 13 residues. For the CDR3, the DNA is TGTGCCACCAGTGGGATCATGAACACTGAAGCTTTCTTT. This translates into CATSGIMNTEAFF.

The chain has TRBV4-2 and TRBJ1-6, with D hard to call. Germline V lookup: CDR1 LGHNA, CDR2 YNFKEQ. Trimming took 1 base from V and 5 from J, leaving 6 bases between them. CDR3 size: 14 residues. CDR3 sequence reads: CASSQAGNNSPLHF. The CDR3 bases are TGTGCCAGCAGCCAAGCCGGAAATAATTCACCCCTCCACTTT.

This clonotype showed up many times. The genes are TRBV5-1 and TRBJ1-1; D may be TRBD1 (6 bases). The germline V gene has CDR1 SGHRS and CDR2 YFSETQ. The CDR3 is 14 residues long. Between the trimmed V and J ends, which lost 4 bases and 6 bases, there was a span of 16 bases. This CDR3 is CASSPQQGVSEAFF. The CDR3 nucleotides read TGCGCCAGCAGCCCACAACAGGGAGTATCTGAAGCTTTCTTT.

This clonotype was detected ten times or more. The chain recombines TRBV29-1 with TRBJ1-2; perhaps TRBD1 as D (6 bases). Trimming took off 2 bases at V and 4 bases at J, with 11 bases between the two ends. CDR1 is SQVTM, CDR2 ANQGSEA, per germline. The CDR3 length is 13 residues. The CDR3 is CSVERQDRYGYTF. CDR3 DNA: TGCAGCGTTGAAAGACAGGACCGCTATGGCTACACCTTC. Full variable domain (missing parts from reference TRBV29-1 and TRBJ1-2): SAVISQKPSRDICQRGTSLTIQCQVDSQVTMMFWYRQQPGQSLTLIATANQGSEATYESGFVIDKFPISRPNLTFSTLTVSNMSPEDSSIYLCSVERQDRYGYTFGSGTRLTVV.